The rows below give T cell receptor beta chains drawn from one sample of a study of CD8+ T cells in alopecia areata. Sequencing was performed with immunoSEQ multiplex PCR; in TCRdb, only in-frame clones are kept and a portion is missing. The sample carries 100,000 to 120,000 clones, 50% to 65% recorded once. Sequencing used CD4+ T cells sorted from blood, obtained at week 24, from a patient treated with tofacitinib. Every receptor here comes from a human donor with alopecia areata. Each CDR3 is given with its conserved first and last residue. Fields, in order: J gene, D gene, V gene, clone size, CDR3 length, CDR3 protein, CDR3 DNA. A D gene is named only where the DNA matches it firmly. Clone sizes are given selectively: once, few, many, or a class where the clone is expanded.

TRBJ1-5,-,TRBV6-5,few,13,CASRSDGSGPQHF,TGTGCCAGCAGATCGGACGGCTCCGGGCCCCAGCATTTT
TRBJ2-5,-,TRBV2,few,9,CASGTPWDF,TGTGCCAGTGGGACGCCTTGGGACTTC
TRBJ1-4,TRBD1,TRBV6-5,-,14,CASSSDRSNEKLFF,TGTGCCAGCAGCTCGGACAGGTCTAATGAAAAACTGTTTTTT
TRBJ1-1,-,TRBV28,-,14,CASSSQFMNTEAFF,TGTGCCAGCAGTTCTCAGTTCATGAACACTGAAGCTTTCTTT
TRBJ2-1,TRBD2,TRBV18,-,16,CASAISASGSHNEQFF,TGTGCCAGCGCAATTTCGGCTAGCGGGAGTCACAATGAGCAGTTCTTC
TRBJ1-2,-,TRBV2,-,12,CASSGSVVGYTF,TGTGCCAGCAGTGGGTCAGTCGTTGGCTACACCTTC
TRBJ1-1,-,TRBV29-1,once,12,CSVEEGSTEAFF,TGCAGCGTTGAAGAGGGGTCCACTGAAGCTTTCTTT
TRBJ1-5,TRBD1,TRBV4-1,-,16,CASSQIAGTGFSPQHF,TGCGCCAGCAGCCAGATCGCCGGGACAGGATTCTCTCCCCAGCATTTT
TRBJ1-1,-,TRBV7-8,-,14,CASSLGRWNTEAFF,TGTGCCAGCAGCTTAGGACGGTGGAACACTGAAGCTTTCTTT
TRBJ2-5,-,TRBV7-2,-,14,CASTLRDGQETQYF,TGTGCCAGCACCCTTAGGGATGGGCAAGAGACCCAGTACTTC
TRBJ2-5,TRBD2,TRBV5-6,-,14,CASSSASGGETQYF,TGTGCCAGCAGCTCCGCTAGCGGTGGAGAGACCCAGTACTTC
TRBJ1-4,-,TRBV4-3,-,15,CASGYLLGTNEKLFF,TGCGCCAGCGGCTATTTACTAGGGACTAATGAAAAACTGTTTTTT
TRBJ2-5,-,TRBV29-1,-,12,CSVTRVRETQYF,TGCAGCGTTACTAGGGTGCGAGAGACCCAGTACTTC
TRBJ2-5,-,TRBV7-9,-,12,CAIGGDQETQYF,TGTGCCATCGGGGGCGACCAAGAGACCCAGTACTTC
TRBJ2-3,TRBD2,TRBV15,-,16,CATSNGLAGKADTQYF,TGTGCCACCAGCAACGGACTAGCGGGCAAGGCAGATACGCAGTATTTT
TRBJ1-5,TRBD1,TRBV27,-,14,CASRPGQAVGPQHF,TGTGCCAGCAGACCGGGACAGGCCGTAGGGCCCCAGCATTTT
TRBJ2-3,TRBD2,TRBV5-1,-,16,CASSSSVAGGTDTQYF,TGCGCCAGCAGCTCCTCCGTGGCGGGGGGCACAGATACGCAGTATTTT
TRBJ2-7,-,TRBV4-2,-,11,CASSQEGEQYF,TGTGCCAGCAGCCAAGAGGGGGAGCAGTACTTC
TRBJ1-1,-,TRBV15,-,13,CATSRGGRTEAFF,TGTGCCACCAGCAGAGGTGGGAGGACTGAAGCTTTCTTT
TRBJ1-5,TRBD1,TRBV4-1,few,15,CASSRNLQGDQPQHF,TGCGCCAGCAGCCGCAATCTTCAGGGGGATCAGCCCCAGCATTTT
TRBJ1-2,-,TRBV5-6,-,13,CASRARVNYGYTF,TGTGCCAGCCGGGCCAGGGTGAACTATGGCTACACCTTC
TRBJ1-1,-,TRBV29-1,-,13,CSGAGAMNTEAFF,TGCAGCGGTGCAGGGGCTATGAACACTGAAGCTTTCTTT
TRBJ2-7,TRBD1,TRBV4-1,-,15,CASSPGQGVPYEQYF,TGCGCCAGCAGCCCGGGACAGGGGGTTCCCTACGAGCAGTACTTC
TRBJ2-7,-,TRBV21-1,-,18,CASSKNGPGQNPPYEQYF,TGTGCCAGCAGCAAAAACGGACCGGGACAGAATCCTCCCTACGAGCAGTACTTC
TRBJ1-2,-,TRBV5-4,-,13,CASSLEWEDGYTF,TGTGCCAGCAGCTTGGAATGGGAGGACGGCTACACCTTC
TRBJ2-5,-,TRBV25-1,-,15,CASRRLGGRGETQYF,TGTGCCAGCAGAAGACTCGGGGGCCGAGGAGAGACCCAGTACTTC
TRBJ2-5,-,TRBV7-9,few,13,CASSLEVLETQYF,TGTGCCAGCAGCTTAGAGGTGTTGGAGACCCAGTACTTC
TRBJ1-1,-,TRBV6-1,-,14,CASSLRGWDTEAFF,TGTGCCAGCAGTCTCAGGGGTTGGGACACTGAAGCTTTCTTT
TRBJ1-4,TRBD1,TRBV27,few,15,CATLKTGALGEKLFF,TGTGCCACACTTAAGACAGGGGCTCTTGGAGAAAAACTGTTTTTT
TRBJ2-3,-,TRBV30,-,13,CAWSDGNTDTQYF,TGTGCCTGGAGCGACGGTAACACAGATACGCAGTATTTT
TRBJ1-2,TRBD1,TRBV6-1,-,15,CASRRGTGLGHGYTF,TGTGCCAGCAGGAGGGGGACAGGGTTAGGACATGGCTACACCTTC
TRBJ2-5,TRBD2,TRBV30,-,14,CAWRSAGGKETQYF,TGTGCCTGGAGGTCAGCGGGGGGAAAAGAGACCCAGTACTTC
TRBJ2-3,-,TRBV29-1,few,12,CSVEDGTDTQYF,TGCAGCGTTGAAGATGGCACAGATACGCAGTATTTT
TRBJ1-1,-,TRBV29-1,-,12,CSVARLNTEAFF,TGCAGCGTTGCTCGGCTGAACACTGAAGCTTTCTTT
TRBJ2-1,-,TRBV2,-,12,CASSAQANEQFF,TGTGCCAGCAGTGCTCAAGCCAATGAGCAGTTCTTC
TRBJ1-3,-,TRBV18,few,15,CASSPRQVSGNTIYF,TGTGCCAGCTCACCACGACAGGTCTCTGGAAACACCATATATTTT
TRBJ1-4,-,TRBV7-9,few,15,CASSLASRESEKLFF,TGTGCCAGCAGCTTAGCGAGCCGGGAATCCGAAAAACTGTTTTTT
TRBJ1-4,-,TRBV7-2,-,13,CASSKYWGEKLFF,TGTGCCAGCAGCAAGTACTGGGGTGAAAAACTGTTTTTT
TRBJ1-2,-,TRBV10-3,-,14,CAIDSTVGGYGYTF,TGTGCCATCGATTCGACAGTAGGAGGCTATGGCTACACCTTC
TRBJ1-2,-,TRBV7-2,-,14,CASTPMGGEYGYTF,TGTGCCAGCACCCCAATGGGTGGGGAATATGGCTACACCTTC
TRBJ2-7,-,TRBV6-5,few,14,CASRVIGFSSEQYF,TGTGCCAGCCGGGTAATAGGGTTCTCGTCCGAGCAGTACTTC
TRBJ1-1,-,TRBV5-6,few,13,CASSNPGNTEAFF,TGTGCCAGCAGCAATCCAGGTAACACTGAAGCTTTCTTT
TRBJ2-3,-,TRBV5-6,-,15,CASSLGSLGTDTQYF,TGTGCCAGCAGCTTGGGGTCCCTCGGCACAGATACGCAGTATTTT
TRBJ1-1,-,TRBV29-1,-,13,CSVEAGARTEAFF,TGCAGCGTTGAAGCGGGGGCGCGCACTGAAGCTTTCTTT
TRBJ2-7,TRBD2,TRBV7-2,few,14,CASSHVGLFYEQYF,TGTGCCAGCAGCCACGTGGGACTATTCTACGAGCAGTACTTC